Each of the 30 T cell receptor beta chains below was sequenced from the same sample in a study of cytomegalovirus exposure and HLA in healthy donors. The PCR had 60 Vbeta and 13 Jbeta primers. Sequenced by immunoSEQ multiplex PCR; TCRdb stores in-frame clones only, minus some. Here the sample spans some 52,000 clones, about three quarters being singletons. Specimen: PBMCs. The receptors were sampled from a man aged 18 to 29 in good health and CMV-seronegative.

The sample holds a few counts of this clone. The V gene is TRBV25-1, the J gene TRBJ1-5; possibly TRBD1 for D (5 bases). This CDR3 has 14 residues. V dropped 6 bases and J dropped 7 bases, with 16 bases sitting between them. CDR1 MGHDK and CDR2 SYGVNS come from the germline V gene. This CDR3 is CASSEGQGGQPQHF. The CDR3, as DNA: TGTGCCAGCAGCGAGGGCCAGGGAGGGCAGCCCCAGCATTTT. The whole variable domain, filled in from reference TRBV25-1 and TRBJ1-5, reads EADIYQTPRYLVIGTGKKITLECSQTMGHDKMYWYQQDPGMELHLIHYSYGVNSTEKGDLSSESTVSRIRTEHFPLTLESARPSHTSQYLCASSEGQGGQPQHFGDGTRLSIL.

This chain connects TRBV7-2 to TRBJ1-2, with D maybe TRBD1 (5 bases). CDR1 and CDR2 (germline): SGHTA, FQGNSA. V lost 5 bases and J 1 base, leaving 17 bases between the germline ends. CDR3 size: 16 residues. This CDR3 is CASSPHIPGGNYGYTF. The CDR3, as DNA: TGTGCCAGCAGCCCCCATATCCCGGGGGGTAACTATGGCTACACCTTC.

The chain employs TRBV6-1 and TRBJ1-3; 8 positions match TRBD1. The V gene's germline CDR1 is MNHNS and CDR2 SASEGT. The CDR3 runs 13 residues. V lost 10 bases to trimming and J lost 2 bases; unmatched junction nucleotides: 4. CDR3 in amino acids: CATDRGAGNTIYF. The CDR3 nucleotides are TGTGCCACCGACAGGGGAGCTGGAAACACCATATATTTT.

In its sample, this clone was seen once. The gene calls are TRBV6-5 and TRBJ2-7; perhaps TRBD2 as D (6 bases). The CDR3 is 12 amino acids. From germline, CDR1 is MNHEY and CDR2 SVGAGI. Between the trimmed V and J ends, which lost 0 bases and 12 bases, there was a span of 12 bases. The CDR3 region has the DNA TGTGCCAGCAGTTACTCAATGACTAGTCTGTACTTC. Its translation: CASSYSMTSLYF.

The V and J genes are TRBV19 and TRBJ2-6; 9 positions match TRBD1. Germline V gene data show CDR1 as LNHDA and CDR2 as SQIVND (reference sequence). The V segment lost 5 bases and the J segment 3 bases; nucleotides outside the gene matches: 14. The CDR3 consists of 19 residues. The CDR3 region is CASSPRQGVGLGGANVLTF. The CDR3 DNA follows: TGTGCCAGTAGTCCCCGACAGGGGGTCGGTCTTGGTGGGGCCAACGTCCTGACTTTC.

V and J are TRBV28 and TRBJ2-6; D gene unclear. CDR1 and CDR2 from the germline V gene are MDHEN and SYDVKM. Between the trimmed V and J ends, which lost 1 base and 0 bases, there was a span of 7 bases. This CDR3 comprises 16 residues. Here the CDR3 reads CASSLLWSSGANVLTF. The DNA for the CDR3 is TGTGCCAGCAGTTTATTGTGGAGCTCTGGGGCCAACGTCCTGACTTTC. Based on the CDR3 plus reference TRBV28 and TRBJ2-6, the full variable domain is DVKVTQSSRYLVKRTGEKVFLECVQDMDHENMFWYRQDPGLGLRLIYFSYDVKMKEKGDIPEGYSVSREKKERFSLILESASTNQTSMYLCASSLLWSSGANVLTFGAGSRLTVL.

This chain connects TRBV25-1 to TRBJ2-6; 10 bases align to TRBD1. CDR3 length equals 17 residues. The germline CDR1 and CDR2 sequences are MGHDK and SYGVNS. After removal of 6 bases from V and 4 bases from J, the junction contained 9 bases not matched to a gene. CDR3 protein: CASRAGTGDAGANVLTF. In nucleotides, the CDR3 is TGTGCCAGCAGAGCCGGGACAGGGGACGCCGGGGCCAACGTCCTGACTTTC.

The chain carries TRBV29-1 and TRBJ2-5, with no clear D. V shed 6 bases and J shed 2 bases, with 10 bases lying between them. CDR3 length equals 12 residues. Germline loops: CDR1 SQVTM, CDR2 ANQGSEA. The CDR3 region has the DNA TGCAGCGTCGAGGTCGGGCAAGAGACCCAGTACTTC. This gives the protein CSVEVGQETQYF.

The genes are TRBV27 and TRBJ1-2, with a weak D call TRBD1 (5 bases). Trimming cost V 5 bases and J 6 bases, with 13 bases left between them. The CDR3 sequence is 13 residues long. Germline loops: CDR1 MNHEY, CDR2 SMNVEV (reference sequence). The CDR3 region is CASSIGGDNGYTF. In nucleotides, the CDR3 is TGTGCCAGCAGTATTGGGGGGGATAATGGCTACACCTTC.

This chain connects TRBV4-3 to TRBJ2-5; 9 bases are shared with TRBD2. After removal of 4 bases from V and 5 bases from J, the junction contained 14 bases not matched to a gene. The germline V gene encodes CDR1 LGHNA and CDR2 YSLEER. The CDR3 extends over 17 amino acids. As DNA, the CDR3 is TGCGCCAGCAGCCTAAGCGGGAGCGGGAGGTCGGCGGAGACCCAGTACTTC. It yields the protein CASSLSGSGRSAETQYF.

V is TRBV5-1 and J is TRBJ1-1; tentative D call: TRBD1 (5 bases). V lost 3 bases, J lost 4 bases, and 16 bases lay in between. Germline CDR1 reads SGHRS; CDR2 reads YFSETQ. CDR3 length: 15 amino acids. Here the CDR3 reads CASSSTGDYSTEAFF. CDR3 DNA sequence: TGCGCCAGCAGCTCAACAGGAGATTATAGCACTGAAGCTTTCTTT.

The CDR3: CASSILGATYEQYF. The CDR3 DNA follows: TGTGCCAGTAGTATTCTGGGGGCCACCTACGAGCAGTACTTC. J is TRBJ2-7 and V is TRBV19; D is possibly TRBD1 (6 bases). V lost 3 bases and J 2 bases, leaving 11 bases between the germline ends. From germline, CDR1 is LNHDA and CDR2 SQIVND (reference sequence). This CDR3 contains 14 residues.

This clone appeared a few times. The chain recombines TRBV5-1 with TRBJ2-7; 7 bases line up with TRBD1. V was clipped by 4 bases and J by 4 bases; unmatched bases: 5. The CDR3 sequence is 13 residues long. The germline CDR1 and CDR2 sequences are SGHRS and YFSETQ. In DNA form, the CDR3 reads TGCGCCAGCAGCCAGGGACAGACATACGAGCAGTACTTC. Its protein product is CASSQGQTYEQYF.

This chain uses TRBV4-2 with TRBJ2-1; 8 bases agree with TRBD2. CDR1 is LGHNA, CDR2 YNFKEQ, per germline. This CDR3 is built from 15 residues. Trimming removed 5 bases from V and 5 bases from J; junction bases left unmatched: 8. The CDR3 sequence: CASSFERTSNNEQFF. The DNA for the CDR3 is TGTGCCAGCAGCTTTGAGAGGACTAGCAACAATGAGCAGTTCTTC.

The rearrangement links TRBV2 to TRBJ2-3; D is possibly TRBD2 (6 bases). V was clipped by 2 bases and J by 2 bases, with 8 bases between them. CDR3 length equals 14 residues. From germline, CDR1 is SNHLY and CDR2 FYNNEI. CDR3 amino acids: CASSEPGATDTQYF. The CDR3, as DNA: TGTGCCAGCAGTGAACCGGGAGCCACAGATACGCAGTATTTT.

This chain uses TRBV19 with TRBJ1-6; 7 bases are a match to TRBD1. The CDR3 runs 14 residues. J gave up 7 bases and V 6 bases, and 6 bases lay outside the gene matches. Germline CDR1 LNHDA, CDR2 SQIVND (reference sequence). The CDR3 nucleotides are TGTGCCAGTAGGAAGACAGGGCAAAATTCACCCCTCCACTTT. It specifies CASRKTGQNSPLHF.

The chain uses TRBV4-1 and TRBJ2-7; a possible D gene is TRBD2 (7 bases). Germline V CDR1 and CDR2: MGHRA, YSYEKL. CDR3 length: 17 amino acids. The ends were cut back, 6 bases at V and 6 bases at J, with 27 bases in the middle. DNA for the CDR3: TGCGCCAGCAGTCTTAGGGGGGATACGGGGGGTGCGGGCGAGCAGTACTTC. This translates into CASSLRGDTGGAGEQYF.

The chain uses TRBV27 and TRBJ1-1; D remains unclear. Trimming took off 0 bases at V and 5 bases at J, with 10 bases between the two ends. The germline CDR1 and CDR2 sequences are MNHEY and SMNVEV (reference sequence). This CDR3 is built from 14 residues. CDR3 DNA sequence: TGTGCCAGCAGTTTATCTGGCGGGAGGACTGAAGCTTTCTTT. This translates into CASSLSGGRTEAFF.

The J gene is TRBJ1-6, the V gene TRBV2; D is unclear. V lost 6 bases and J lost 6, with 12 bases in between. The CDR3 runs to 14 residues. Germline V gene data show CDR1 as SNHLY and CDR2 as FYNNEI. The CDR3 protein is CASRAGIANSPLHF. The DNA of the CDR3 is TGTGCCAGCAGAGCGGGGATAGCTAATTCACCCCTCCACTTT. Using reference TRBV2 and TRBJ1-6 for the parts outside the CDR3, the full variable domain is EPEVTQTPSHQVTQMGQEVILRCVPISNHLYFYWYRQILGQKVEFLVSFYNNEISEKSEIFDDQFSVERPDGSNFTLKIRSTKLEDSAMYFCASRAGIANSPLHFGNGTRLTVT.

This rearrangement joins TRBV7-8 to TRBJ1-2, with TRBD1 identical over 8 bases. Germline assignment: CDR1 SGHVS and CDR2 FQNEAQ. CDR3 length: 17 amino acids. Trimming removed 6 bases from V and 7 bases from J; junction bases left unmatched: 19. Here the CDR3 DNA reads TGTGCCAGCAGTTTCAGGAGGACAGGGCTATTTAGGAGTGGCTACACCTTC. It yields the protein CASSFRRTGLFRSGYTF.

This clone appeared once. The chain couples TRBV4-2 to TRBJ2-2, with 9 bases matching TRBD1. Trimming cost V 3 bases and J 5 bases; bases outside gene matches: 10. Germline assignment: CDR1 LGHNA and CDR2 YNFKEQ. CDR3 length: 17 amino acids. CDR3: CASSHRTRDRETGELFF. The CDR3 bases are TGTGCCAGCAGCCACCGGACCCGGGACAGGGAAACCGGGGAGCTGTTTTTT.

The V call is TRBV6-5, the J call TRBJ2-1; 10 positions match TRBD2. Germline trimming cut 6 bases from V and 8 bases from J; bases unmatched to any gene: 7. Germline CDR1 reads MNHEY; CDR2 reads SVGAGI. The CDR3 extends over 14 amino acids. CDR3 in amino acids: CASSFSGRFDEQFF. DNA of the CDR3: TGTGCCAGCAGCTTTAGCGGGAGGTTCGATGAGCAGTTCTTC.

The CDR3 DNA reads TGTGCCAGCAGCCCTTTGGGCTTAATCTACGAGCAGTACTTC. This codes for CASSPLGLIYEQYF. V is TRBV28 and J is TRBJ2-7; D is undetermined. Looked up from germline, CDR1 is MDHEN and CDR2 is SYDVKM. This CDR3 spans 14 amino acids. Trimming took off 6 bases at V and 3 bases at J, with 15 bases between the two ends.

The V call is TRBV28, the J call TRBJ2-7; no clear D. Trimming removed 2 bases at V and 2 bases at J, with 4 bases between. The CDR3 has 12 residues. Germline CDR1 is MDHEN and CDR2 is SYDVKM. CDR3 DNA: TGTGCCAGCAGTTTAAGCACCTACGAGCAGTACTTC. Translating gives CASSLSTYEQYF.

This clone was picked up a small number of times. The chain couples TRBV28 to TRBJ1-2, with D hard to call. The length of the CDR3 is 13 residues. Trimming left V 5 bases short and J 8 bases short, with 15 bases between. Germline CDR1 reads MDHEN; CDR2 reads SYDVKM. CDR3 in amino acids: CASSPGWARGYTF. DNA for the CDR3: TGTGCCAGCAGTCCGGGGTGGGCTCGGGGCTACACCTTC.

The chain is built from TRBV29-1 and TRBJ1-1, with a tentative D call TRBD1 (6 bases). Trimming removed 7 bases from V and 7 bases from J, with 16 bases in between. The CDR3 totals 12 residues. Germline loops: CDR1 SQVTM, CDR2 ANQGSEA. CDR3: CSAGGGLNEAFF. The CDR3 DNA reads TGCAGCGCCGGGGGGGGGCTAAATGAAGCTTTCTTT.

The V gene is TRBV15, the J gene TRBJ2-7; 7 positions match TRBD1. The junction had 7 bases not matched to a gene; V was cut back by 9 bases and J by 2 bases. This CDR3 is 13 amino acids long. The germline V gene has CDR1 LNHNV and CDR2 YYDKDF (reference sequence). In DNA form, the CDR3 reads TGTGCCACTTCAAGGGACAGCGCCTACGAGCAGTACTTC. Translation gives CATSRDSAYEQYF.

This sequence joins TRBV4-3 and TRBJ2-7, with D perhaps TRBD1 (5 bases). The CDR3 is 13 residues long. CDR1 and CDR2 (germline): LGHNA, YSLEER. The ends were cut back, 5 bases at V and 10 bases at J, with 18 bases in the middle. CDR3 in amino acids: CASSSSPQGLQYF. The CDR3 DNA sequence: TGCGCCAGCAGCTCCTCCCCCCAGGGCTTACAGTACTTC.

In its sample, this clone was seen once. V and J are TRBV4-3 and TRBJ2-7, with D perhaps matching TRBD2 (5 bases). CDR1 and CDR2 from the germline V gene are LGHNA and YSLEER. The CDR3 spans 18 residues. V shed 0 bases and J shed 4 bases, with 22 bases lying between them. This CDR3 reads CASSQEHRTLHGPYEQYF. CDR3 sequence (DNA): TGCGCCAGCAGCCAAGAGCATAGGACTCTACATGGGCCTTACGAGCAGTACTTC.

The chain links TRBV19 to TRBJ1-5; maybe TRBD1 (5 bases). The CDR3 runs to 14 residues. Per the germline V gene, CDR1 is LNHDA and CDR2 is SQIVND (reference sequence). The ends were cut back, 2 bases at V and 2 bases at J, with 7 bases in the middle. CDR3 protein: CASSIQGGNQPQHF. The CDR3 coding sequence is TGTGCCAGTAGTATACAGGGTGGCAATCAGCCCCAGCATTTT.